The entry below gives a single TCR beta chain sequence along with its context. Its specificity is unknown. As the CDR3 is not closed by the conserved phenylalanine or tryptophan, this likely results from a read error. This sample is part of a study of CD8+CD57+ T cells in acquired aplastic anemia. TCR beta VDJ and CDR3 profiling used genomic DNA as template. MiXCR, run by TCRdb on the reads, gives a single entry per CDR3 protein. This table has approximately 260,000 distinct CDR3 sequences, 82% appearing once. Those patients picked for sequencing had displayed CD8+CD57+ cell expansion on flow cytometry. Each patient had severe acquired aplastic anemia. Untreated patients provided the blood samples, with no therapy given before sampling. General study findings and limits: Patients did not significantly differ from controls in CD8+ Simpson's diversity. Patients had twenty-nine CD8+ CDR3 sequences in common with controls (the shared set).

This CDR3 spans 13 amino acids. V was cut by 4 bases and J by 3 bases, with 9 bases left in between. Per germline, CDR1 SQVTM and CDR2 ANQGSEA. The sequenced sample consisted of sorted CD4+, CD8+, or CD8+CD57+ T cells (not recorded which) from PBMCs. The chain has TRBV29-1 and TRBJ2-2, with a possible D match to TRBD1 (6 bases). The TCR was taken from a human donor with aplastic anemia. CDR3 DNA sequence: TGCAGCGTTGTAGAGGGGGACACCGGGGAGCTGTTTTAT. Encoded protein: CSVVEGDTGELFY.